This is a list of T cell receptor beta chains from one sample in a study of blood T cell repertoires in COVID-19. Clones were sequenced by immunoSEQ multiplex PCR, and TCRdb holds only the in-frame ones, with some missing. The sample lists over 100,000 clones; approximately 87% were seen once. Sequencing was performed on peripheral blood. These receptors all stem from a man over 45 with active COVID-19. Each CDR3 is given with its conserved first and last residue. A D gene is named only where the DNA matches it firmly. Only part of the rows carry a size: once, few, many, or a class if the clone is expanded.

D	J	size	V	CDR3	DNA
TRBD1	TRBJ2-7	.	TRBV18	CASSPGQGPSYEQYF	TGTGCCAGCTCACCCGGACAGGGGCCATCCTACGAGCAGTACTTC
TRBD1	TRBJ2-7	.	TRBV6-5	CASRRQGPYEQYF	TGTGCCAGCAGGCGACAGGGTCCCTACGAGCAGTACTTC
TRBD1	TRBJ1-3	.	TRBV11-2	CASSPSGQGSGNTIYF	TGTGCCAGCAGCCCCTCTGGACAGGGCTCTGGAAACACCATATATTTT
TRBD1	TRBJ1-2	.	TRBV7-2	CASSSTGMGYGYTF	TGTGCCAGCAGCTCGACAGGGATGGGCTATGGCTACACCTTC
.	TRBJ2-2	.	TRBV4-3	CASSQGAAGSIGELFF	TGCGCCAGCAGCCAAGGGGCGGCGGGGTCTATCGGGGAGCTGTTTTTT
.	TRBJ1-4	.	TRBV7-9	CASSDRTASNEKLFF	TGTGCCAGCAGCGACCGGACAGCTTCTAATGAAAAACTGTTTTTT
.	TRBJ2-7	.	TRBV4-2	CASSQGDNSYEQYF	TGTGCCAGCAGCCAAGGGGACAACTCCTACGAGCAGTACTTC
TRBD1	TRBJ2-2	once	TRBV19	CASRGTGIAGELFF	TGTGCCAGTCGAGGGACAGGGATAGCCGGGGAGCTGTTTTTT
.	TRBJ1-1	.	TRBV11-2	CASSSGREGAFF	TGTGCCAGCAGCTCCGGGAGGGAGGGAGCTTTCTTT
TRBD1	TRBJ2-3	.	TRBV11-2	CASSRTGFSTDTQYF	TGTGCCAGCAGCAGGACAGGGTTTAGCACAGATACGCAGTATTTT
.	TRBJ1-1	.	TRBV7-3	CASSLSIGEVSEAFF	TGTGCCAGCAGCTTATCGATAGGGGAGGTCTCTGAAGCTTTCTTT
TRBD2	TRBJ2-3	.	TRBV13	CASSLGLAGGSTDTQYF	TGTGCCAGCAGCTTAGGCCTAGCGGGGGGGAGCACAGATACGCAGTATTTT
.	TRBJ2-6	.	TRBV5-4	CASRAGTSGANVLTF	TGTGCCAGCAGGGCAGGAACCTCTGGGGCCAACGTCCTGACTTTC
TRBD2	TRBJ2-5	once	TRBV11-2	CASRLAGASQETQYF	TGTGCCAGCAGACTAGCGGGGGCTTCCCAAGAGACCCAGTACTTC
.	TRBJ2-1	.	TRBV19	CASNLGISSDEQFF	TGTGCCAGTAACCTAGGTATTAGTTCGGATGAGCAGTTCTTC
.	TRBJ2-7	.	TRBV27	CASSFRGTTYEQYF	TGTGCCAGCAGTTTCCGGGGAACCACCTACGAGCAGTACTTC
.	TRBJ1-6	.	TRBV3-1/TRBV3-2	CASSQQGSALHF	TGTGCCAGCAGCCAGCAGGGCTCGGCCCTCCACTTT
.	TRBJ2-7	.	TRBV5-1	CASSPGDRIYEQYF	TGCGCCAGCAGCCCGGGGGACAGAATCTACGAGCAGTACTTC
.	TRBJ1-5	.	TRBV29-1	CSVRLSINQPQHF	TGCAGCGTTCGCTTATCTATCAATCAGCCCCAGCATTTT
TRBD2	TRBJ2-6	.	TRBV27	CASRSGVPGANVLTF	TGTGCCAGCAGGAGCGGGGTGCCTGGGGCCAACGTCCTGACTTTC
.	TRBJ1-2	.	TRBV5-6	CASSLNGYRDGYTF	TGTGCCAGCAGCTTGAATGGTTACAGGGATGGCTACACCTTC
.	TRBJ1-2	once	TRBV10-3	CAISKQGLEYGYTF	TGTGCCATCTCTAAGCAGGGGTTAGAGTATGGCTACACCTTC
.	TRBJ2-3	.	TRBV11-2	CASSSGLFTGTQYF	TGTGCCAGCAGCTCGGGACTTTTCACGGGTACGCAGTATTTT
.	TRBJ2-3	.	TRBV7-9	CASSPDGGGDTQYF	TGTGCCAGCAGCCCCGATGGCGGCGGAGATACGCAGTATTTT
TRBD1	TRBJ2-7	.	TRBV5-1	CASTDPGTGAAYEQYF	TGCGCCAGCACCGACCCCGGGACAGGGGCAGCCTACGAGCAGTACTTC
.	TRBJ1-2	.	TRBV5-6	CASSLEVGPREGYTF	TGTGCCAGCAGCTTGGAGGTCGGACCTCGGGAAGGCTACACCTTC
TRBD1	TRBJ1-3	.	TRBV30	CAWSRDRGSGNTIYF	TGTGCCTGGAGCCGGGACAGGGGCTCTGGAAACACCATATATTTT
.	TRBJ1-4	few	TRBV9	CASSPRRGATNEKLFF	TGTGCCAGCAGCCCTAGACGGGGTGCAACTAATGAAAAACTGTTTTTT
TRBD2	TRBJ2-5	.	TRBV5-1	CASSLASGGAAGETQYF	TGCGCCAGCAGCTTGGCCAGCGGGGGGGCCGCAGGTGAGACCCAGTACTTC
.	TRBJ2-6	.	TRBV10-3	CAIKTDSGANVLTF	TGTGCCATCAAAACAGACTCTGGGGCCAACGTCCTGACTTTC
TRBD2	TRBJ2-3	.	TRBV24-1	CATSQGGRGDTQYF	TGTGCCACCAGTCAGGGAGGGCGTGGAGATACGCAGTATTTT
.	TRBJ1-1	once	TRBV2	CASSPGRGTEAFF	TGTGCCAGCAGTCCGGGCCGGGGTACTGAAGCTTTCTTT
TRBD1	TRBJ1-4	.	TRBV7-8	CASSWGQGEKLFF	TGTGCCAGCAGCTGGGGACAGGGAGAGAAACTGTTTTTT
TRBD2	TRBJ2-2	.	TRBV4-1	CASSQAGTSGSLGTGELFF	TGCGCCAGCAGCCAAGCCGGGACTAGCGGGTCCCTGGGCACCGGGGAGCTGTTTTTT
.	TRBJ2-2	.	TRBV10-3	CAISDSAGSTGELFF	TGTGCCATCAGTGACTCCGCAGGATCCACCGGGGAGCTGTTTTTT
TRBD1	TRBJ2-7	.	TRBV29-1	CSARDRGLSYEQYF	TGCAGCGCCCGGGACAGGGGACTCTCCTACGAGCAGTACTTC
.	TRBJ2-3	.	TRBV5-1	CASSTRTASTDTQYF	TGCGCCAGCAGCACAAGGACAGCTAGCACAGATACGCAGTATTTT
.	TRBJ1-2	.	TRBV5-1	CASQTGPGGGYTF	TGCGCCAGCCAAACAGGGCCCGGCGGGGGCTACACCTTC
.	TRBJ2-5	.	TRBV27	CASSSTTGSLVETQYF	TGTGCCAGCAGTTCCACCACAGGGAGTCTCGTGGAGACCCAGTACTTC
TRBD1	TRBJ1-3	.	TRBV5-6	CASSTTGPRKGDTIYF	TGTGCCAGCAGCACGACAGGGCCCCGCAAAGGGGACACCATATATTTT
TRBD1	TRBJ1-2	.	TRBV5-6	CASSWTGANYGYTF	TGTGCCAGCAGCTGGACAGGGGCTAACTATGGCTACACCTTC
.	TRBJ1-1	.	TRBV7-9	CASSLNSLSTEAFF	TGTGCCAGCAGCTTAAACAGTTTGTCAACTGAAGCTTTCTTT